This TCR beta chain is from a study of neurological immune-mediated disorders. The V gene lost 5 bases and the J gene lost 2 bases, with 9 bases spanning the gap. The CDR3 runs 13 residues. This clonotype has at least ten counts. As to time point: technical triplicate 1. Libraries from sorted cells each used approximately 1 million CD4+ or CD8+ T cells. Every sequencing run drew on 15-18 subjects and yielded over 180 million TCR-beta sequences. One entry per CDR3 protein results from TCRdb running MiXCR on the 5' RACE reads. The repertoire holds 20,000 to 30,000 distinct CDR3 sequences, 13% seen once, with 4.5% to 5.5% in the top ten.

This clonotype originated in a female donor with HTLV-1-associated myelopathy (HAM/TSP). V usage is TRBV12-3 or TRBV12-4 and J usage is TRBJ1-1; D call uncertain. Sequenced: CD4+ T cells from blood. CDR3 protein: CASSTTGNTEAFF. CDR3 nucleotides: TGTGCCAGCAGTACCACCGGCAACACTGAAGCTTTCTTT.